The 5 T cell receptor beta chains below all came from one sample that was sequenced in a study of blood T cell repertoires in COVID-19. TCRdb's table, derived via immunoSEQ multiplex PCR, lists solely in-frame clones and lacks some. The sample contains about 480,000 clones, approximately 90% of which appear only once. Sequenced: peripheral blood. These receptors all stem from a woman in her 30s with acute or convalescent COVID-19.

The chain couples TRBV21-1 to TRBJ1-5; the D call of TRBD1 is as the table states it, not checked on the DNA. TRBV21-1 is shown as a pseudogene. The CDR3 has 15 amino acids. The CDR3 DNA reads as TGTGCCAGCAGCAATGGAGTAGGACAGCCGCGTCCCCAGCATTTT. Its translation: CASSNGVGQPRPQHF.

The rearrangement links TRBV7-6 to TRBJ2-3; perhaps TRBD2 as D (5 bases). Germline assignment: CDR1 SGHVS and CDR2 FNYEAQ. The CDR3 consists of 13 residues. Trimming took off 4 bases at V and 3 bases at J, with 8 bases between the two ends. CDR3 coding DNA: TGTGCCAGCAGCTCGAGGGTGACAGATACGCAGTATTTT. Protein sequence: CASSSRVTDTQYF.

This clone occurred once. V usage is TRBV21-1 and J usage is TRBJ1-4. TRBV21-1 is classified as a pseudogene. CDR3 length: 13 amino acids. The CDR3 reads CASSRATNEKLFF. CDR3 in DNA: TGTGCCAGCAGCAGAGCAACTAATGAAAAACTGTTTTTT.

This clone was seen more than once but under ten times. This chain connects TRBV28 to TRBJ1-1, with TRBD1 as a possible D gene (6 bases). This CDR3 comprises 17 residues. Germline-derived CDR1 and CDR2 are MDHEN and SYDVKM. Deletions cut 6 bases from V and 4 bases from J, with 24 bases between. CDR3 loop: CASSLQTGLFFFTEAFF. The CDR3 DNA is TGTGCCAGCAGCTTACAAACAGGGTTATTTTTTTTCACTGAAGCTTTCTTT.

CDR3 protein: CASSPRGTSGNTIYF. CDR3 bases: TGTGCCAGCAGTCCCAGGGGGACATCTGGAAACACCATATATTTT. V is TRBV7-9 and J is TRBJ1-3, with 7 bases lining up with TRBD1. The CDR3 totals 15 residues. Germline CDR1 and CDR2: SEHNR and FQNEAQ (reference sequence). The V segment lost 6 bases and the J segment 1 base; nucleotides outside the gene matches: 6.